The 31 T cell receptor beta chains in this list originate from one sample, sequenced in a study of blood T cell repertoires in COVID-19. Generated by immunoSEQ multiplex PCR, the TCRdb table keeps only in-frame clones and is missing some. The sample comprises approximately 350,000 clones, more than 80% of which are singletons, and around 1% rests with the top ten. The sequencing sample was made of PBMCs or T cells enriched from blood (not recorded which). The source is a man between 18 and 29 years old who had recovered from COVID-19.

The chain has TRBV7-2 and TRBJ2-3; D is uncertain. CDR3 size: 12 residues. Trimming removed 2 bases from V and 6 bases from J, with 6 bases in between. Germline V gene sequence: CDR1 SGHTA, CDR2 FQGNSA. This chain's CDR3 is CASSLWADTQYF. DNA of the CDR3: TGTGCCAGCAGCTTATGGGCGGATACGCAGTATTTT.

CDR3 protein: CASSQAYSNQPQHF. CDR3 sequence (DNA): TGTGCCAGTAGTCAGGCCTATAGCAATCAGCCCCAGCATTTT. This chain links TRBV19 with TRBJ1-5; no reliable D call. This CDR3 spans 14 amino acids. Deletions cut 5 bases from V and 0 bases from J, with 8 bases between. In germline, CDR1 is LNHDA, CDR2 SQIVND (reference sequence).

The J gene is TRBJ1-2, the V gene TRBV28; tentatively, D is TRBD1 (5 bases). The CDR3 sequence is 13 residues long. CDR1 is MDHEN, CDR2 SYDVKM, per germline. V was clipped by 6 bases and J by 5 bases, with 13 bases between them. The CDR3 DNA reads as TGTGCCAGCAGGAAGGGGCAAGTTTATGGCTACACCTTC. This codes for CASRKGQVYGYTF.

The V gene is TRBV6-1, the J gene TRBJ1-1; weak D call: TRBD1 (6 bases). CDR1 MNHNS and CDR2 SASEGT come from the germline V gene. Trimming removed 2 bases from V and 7 bases from J, with 14 bases in between. The CDR3 has 14 amino acids. For the CDR3, the DNA is TGTGCCAGCAGTGAAACCACAGGGCTGATTGAAGCTTTCTTT. It is translated as CASSETTGLIEAFF.

This clone was counted once. The chain carries TRBV5-1 and TRBJ2-6; 11 nucleotides align to TRBD1. The CDR3 sequence is 19 residues long. From germline, CDR1 is SGHRS and CDR2 YFSETQ. With V trimmed by 4 bases and J by 0 bases, 9 bases remained unmatched. CDR3 sequence reads: CASSLIPGQGVSGANVLTF. The CDR3 DNA sequence: TGCGCCAGCAGCCTCATACCGGGACAGGGGGTCTCTGGGGCCAACGTCCTGACTTTC.

The V gene is TRBV7-2, the J gene TRBJ2-7; D is undetermined. CDR3 size: 15 residues. V gave up 2 bases and J gave up 2 bases, with 13 bases separating them. CDR1 SGHTA and CDR2 FQGNSA come from the germline V gene. The CDR3 region has the DNA TGTGCCAGCAGCTTATCGCAGCGCGCCACCTACGAGCAGTACTTC. Amino acids: CASSLSQRATYEQYF.

This sequence joins TRBV7-2 and TRBJ2-1; perhaps TRBD2 as D (6 bases). The CDR3 sequence is 13 residues long. Per germline, CDR1 SGHTA and CDR2 FQGNSA. V shed 5 bases and J shed 7 bases, with 12 bases lying between them. Written as DNA, the CDR3 is TGTGCCAGCAGCCGGAGGGCCGGAAATGAGCAGTTCTTC. Translated, it gives CASSRRAGNEQFF. The entire variable domain, with the rest obtained from reference TRBV7-2 and TRBJ2-1, is as follows: GAGVSQSPSNKVTEKGKDVELRCDPISGHTALYWYRQSLGQGLEFLIYFQGNSAPDKSGLPSDRFSAERTGGSVSTLTIQRTQQEDSAVYLCASSRRAGNEQFFGPGTRLTVL.

The rearrangement links TRBV2 to TRBJ1-2, with unresolved D. CDR1 is SNHLY, CDR2 FYNNEI, per germline. CDR3 length: 13 residues. Trimming shortened V by 4 bases and J by 1 base, and 7 bases separated the two germline ends. The DNA of the CDR3 is TGTGCCAGCAGTGCCTCTATTAACTATGGCTACACCTTC. Protein sequence: CASSASINYGYTF.

The J gene is TRBJ2-3, the V gene TRBV4-2; 9 bases match TRBD2. Germline-derived CDR1 and CDR2 are LGHNA and YNFKEQ. The CDR3 length is 15 residues. J gave up 2 bases and V 4 bases, and 4 bases lay outside the gene matches. This chain's CDR3 is CASSLLAGPTDTQYF. CDR3 nucleotides: TGTGCCAGCAGCCTTCTAGCGGGGCCCACAGATACGCAGTATTTT.

The V and J genes are TRBV9 and TRBJ2-3; TRBD2 is a possible D gene (5 bases). In germline, CDR1 is SGDLS, CDR2 YYNGEE. This CDR3 comprises 13 residues. V lost 10 bases and J 4 bases, leaving 16 bases between the germline ends. The DNA of the CDR3 is TGTGCCCGAACGGCCCTCGGGGCAGATACGCAGTATTTT. Translation gives CARTALGADTQYF.

In its sample, this clone was seen a few times. V gene TRBV18 combines with J gene TRBJ1-2; 9 nucleotides match TRBD1. CDR3 size: 13 residues. The germline CDR1 and CDR2 sequences are KGHSH and LQKENI. V shed 6 bases and J 8 bases; nucleotides not matched to a gene: 7. The CDR3 reads CASSRDREGGYTF. The CDR3 nucleotides read TGTGCCAGCTCCCGGGACAGGGAAGGAGGCTACACCTTC.

The chain has TRBV7-9 and TRBJ2-2; 15 bases fit TRBD2. Germline V gives CDR1 SEHNR, CDR2 FQNEAQ (reference sequence). Trimming at V came to 5 bases and at J to 2 bases, leaving 6 bases not matched to a gene. The CDR3 extends over 18 amino acids. CDR3 DNA sequence: TGTGCCAGCAGCGGCCCGGGACTAGCGGGGGGAAACACCGGGGAGCTGTTTTTT. Translating it yields CASSGPGLAGGNTGELFF. Full variable domain (rest looked up from reference TRBV7-9 and TRBJ2-2): DTGVSQNPRHKITKRGQNVTFRCDPISEHNRLYWYRQTLGQGPEFLTYFQNEAQLEKSRLLSDRFSAERPKGSFSTLEIQRTEQGDSAMYLCASSGPGLAGGNTGELFFGEGSRLTVL.

The rearrangement uses TRBV20-1 and TRBJ2-1; TRBD2 matches at 8 bases. Trimming cost V 3 bases and J 3 bases; bases outside gene matches: 7. Germline V CDR1 and CDR2: DFQATT, SNEGSKA (reference sequence). CDR3 size: 15 residues. The chain's CDR3 is CSASRGSGNYNEQFF. For the CDR3, the DNA is TGCAGTGCTAGTCGGGGTAGCGGGAACTACAATGAGCAGTTCTTC.

The chain uses TRBV15 and TRBJ1-5; 9 bases line up with TRBD1. CDR1 and CDR2 from the germline V gene are LNHNV and YYDKDF (reference sequence). Losses at the gene ends were 8 bases for V and 0 bases for J; bases not matched to a gene: 8. The CDR3 runs to 16 residues. CDR3 in amino acids: CATETGGRISNQPQHF. DNA of the CDR3: TGTGCCACCGAGACAGGGGGACGGATTAGCAATCAGCCCCAGCATTTT.

The V gene is TRBV29-1, the J gene TRBJ2-7; TRBD1 aligns across 7 bases. Germline CDR1 SQVTM, CDR2 ANQGSEA. There are 11 residues in the CDR3. The J segment lost 4 bases and the V segment lost 6 bases, leaving 3 bases of the junction unmatched. The CDR3 DNA follows: TGCAGCGTAGGGGGCAGTTACGAGCAGTACTTC. It specifies CSVGGSYEQYF.

The V call is TRBV20-1, the J call TRBJ2-1; D may be TRBD2 (5 bases). There are 18 residues in the CDR3. V lost 3 bases, J lost 9 bases, and 30 bases lay in between. In germline, CDR1 is DFQATT, CDR2 SNEGSKA (reference sequence). The CDR3 sequence is CSASNPSVRGLGLGEQFF. The CDR3 coding sequence is TGCAGTGCTAGTAATCCCTCGGTCCGGGGTTTGGGCTTGGGTGAGCAGTTCTTC.

This rearrangement joins TRBV4-2 to TRBJ2-2, with 9 bases matching TRBD2. CDR1 and CDR2 from the germline V gene are LGHNA and YNFKEQ. The CDR3 totals 17 residues. J gave up 4 bases and V 0 bases, and 6 bases lay outside the gene matches. CDR3 sequence: CASSQDSTSGSTGELFF. The CDR3 DNA reads as TGTGCCAGCAGCCAAGACTCGACTAGCGGTAGCACCGGGGAGCTGTTTTTT.

CDR3 residues: CASTDGQGVWGYEQYF. The CDR3 DNA sequence: TGTGCCAGCACCGACGGCCAGGGTGTTTGGGGCTACGAGCAGTACTTC. The J gene is TRBJ2-7, the V gene TRBV2; a weak D match, TRBD1 (5 bases). V was clipped by 7 bases and J by 3 bases, with 22 bases between them. Looked up from germline, CDR1 is SNHLY and CDR2 is FYNNEI. This CDR3 contains 16 residues.

The chain recombines TRBV3-1 (or the pseudogene TRBV3-2) with TRBJ1-1; D remains ambiguous. Germline loops: CDR1 LGHDT, CDR2 YNNKEL (reference sequence). The CDR3 is 14 residues long. V lost 3 bases, J lost 1 base, and 9 bases lay in between. CDR3: CASSQTRWNTEAFF. Written as DNA, the CDR3 is TGTGCCAGCAGCCAGACTAGATGGAACACTGAAGCTTTCTTT.

The CDR3 region has the DNA TGCGCCAGCAAGGAGGGACCTTCTGATGGGCAGCCCCAGCATTTT. It yields the protein CASKEGPSDGQPQHF. The chain is built from TRBV5-1 and TRBJ1-5, with a possible D match to TRBD1 (5 bases). This CDR3 contains 15 residues. Deletions cut 6 bases from V and 7 bases from J, with 20 bases between. Germline lookup yields CDR1 SGHRS and CDR2 YFSETQ.

The gene calls are TRBV9 and TRBJ2-7; perhaps TRBD1 as D (6 bases). The length of the CDR3 is 14 residues. Germline CDR1 SGDLS, CDR2 YYNGEE. Trimming removed 3 bases at V and 4 bases at J, with 14 bases between. The CDR3 here is CASSETGISYEQYF. CDR3 sequence (DNA): TGTGCCAGCAGCGAAACAGGGATTTCTTACGAGCAGTACTTC.

This chain joins TRBV27 and TRBJ1-1, with D tentatively TRBD1 (5 bases). Trimming removed 3 bases at V and 4 bases at J, with 12 bases between. Germline lookup yields CDR1 MNHEY and CDR2 SMNVEV (reference sequence). This CDR3 is 14 amino acids long. As DNA, the CDR3 is TGTGCCAGCAGTTTCTTGGGCAGGGCCACTGAAGCTTTCTTT. Translation gives CASSFLGRATEAFF.

The V gene is TRBV7-3, the J gene TRBJ2-1; TRBD1 is a possible D gene (6 bases). CDR1 is SGHTA and CDR2 is FQGTGA in the germline V gene. V was cut by 2 bases and J by 6 bases, with 8 bases left in between. The CDR3 has 13 residues. For the CDR3, the DNA is TGTGCCAGCAGCTTAGGACAGCCCAATGAGCAGTTCTTC. It encodes CASSLGQPNEQFF.

The chain recombines TRBV29-1 with TRBJ1-2; tentative D call: TRBD1 (6 bases). Germline V gives CDR1 SQVTM, CDR2 ANQGSEA. V was shortened by 2 bases and J by 6 bases, with 10 bases between the two germline ends. This CDR3 spans 12 amino acids. Written as DNA, the CDR3 is TGCAGCGTTGAAAATCCAGGGGATGGCTACACCTTC. Translated: CSVENPGDGYTF.

The gene calls are TRBV7-9 and TRBJ2-7; 8 positions match TRBD1. The trim removed 7 bases at V and 4 bases at J, leaving 3 bases unmatched. Germline V lookup: CDR1 SEHNR, CDR2 FQNEAQ (reference sequence). The CDR3 covers 12 residues. CDR3 protein: CASKDREYEQYF. Written as DNA, the CDR3 is TGTGCCAGCAAGGACAGGGAGTACGAGCAGTACTTC.

This clone was recorded a few times. The chain links TRBV7-8 to TRBJ2-1; tentatively, D is TRBD2 (6 bases). V was clipped by 7 bases and J by 5 bases, with 21 bases between them. The CDR3 totals 16 residues. Germline-derived CDR1 and CDR2 are SGHVS and FQNEAQ. The CDR3 spells CASKAGITHFDNEQFF. CDR3 sequence (DNA): TGTGCCAGCAAAGCGGGCATCACACATTTCGACAATGAGCAGTTCTTC.

The chain uses TRBV19 and TRBJ1-5, with D possibly TRBD1 on 5 matching bases. This CDR3 contains 16 residues. V gave up 5 bases and J gave up 2 bases, with 16 bases separating them. CDR1 LNHDA and CDR2 SQIVND come from the germline V gene (reference sequence). CDR3 amino acids: CASSQSGLRGNQPQHF. In DNA, the CDR3 is TGTGCCAGTAGTCAGTCGGGACTTAGGGGCAATCAGCCCCAGCATTTT.

This chain joins TRBV24-1 and TRBJ1-1; 7 nucleotides match TRBD1. Germline CDR1 is KGHDR and CDR2 is SFDVKD. The CDR3 consists of 13 residues. V dropped 2 bases and J dropped 5; count of bases not matched to a gene: 1. This CDR3 is CATSDYRGTEAFF. As DNA, the CDR3 is TGTGCCACCAGTGATTACAGGGGAACTGAAGCTTTCTTT.

The V gene is TRBV27, the J gene TRBJ1-5; TRBD1 might be the D (6 bases). Germline CDR1 MNHEY, CDR2 SMNVEV (reference sequence). Deletions cut 5 bases from V and 4 bases from J, with 18 bases between. The CDR3 is 16 residues long. The CDR3 region has the DNA TGTGCCAGCAGTCCCCGGCCCGGACAGCGGAATCAGCCCCAGCATTTT. Translation gives CASSPRPGQRNQPQHF.

This chain connects TRBV28 to TRBJ2-7, with D maybe TRBD1 (6 bases). Between the trimmed V and J ends, which lost 1 base and 4 bases, there was a span of 17 bases. The CDR3 has 16 residues. In germline, CDR1 is MDHEN, CDR2 SYDVKM. In DNA form, the CDR3 reads TGTGCCAGCAGTTTATATACTAGGGGGTATGCATACGAGCAGTACTTC. As protein: CASSLYTRGYAYEQYF.

This clone appeared once. This chain joins TRBV6-5 and TRBJ2-3; 7 bases are a match to TRBD1. Germline CDR1 MNHEY, CDR2 SVGAGI. Trimming at V came to 5 bases and at J to 10 bases, leaving 6 bases not matched to a gene. This CDR3 is built from 12 residues. CDR3 nucleotides: TGTGCCAGCAGTCCGTATCAGGGGGCGCAGTATTTT. Translated: CASSPYQGAQYF.